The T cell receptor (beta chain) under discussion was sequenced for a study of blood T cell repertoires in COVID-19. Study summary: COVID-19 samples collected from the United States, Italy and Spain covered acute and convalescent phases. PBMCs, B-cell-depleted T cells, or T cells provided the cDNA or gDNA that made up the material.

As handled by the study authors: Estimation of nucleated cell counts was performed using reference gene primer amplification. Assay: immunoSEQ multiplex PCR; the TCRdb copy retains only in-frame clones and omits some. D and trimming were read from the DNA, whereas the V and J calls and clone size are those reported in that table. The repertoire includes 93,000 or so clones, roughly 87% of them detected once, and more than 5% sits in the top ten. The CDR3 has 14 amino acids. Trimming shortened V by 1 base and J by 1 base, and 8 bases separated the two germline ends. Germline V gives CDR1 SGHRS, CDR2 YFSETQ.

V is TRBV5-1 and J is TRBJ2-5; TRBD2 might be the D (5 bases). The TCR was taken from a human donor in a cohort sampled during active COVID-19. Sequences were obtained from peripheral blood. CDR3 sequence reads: CASSLRGSQETQYF. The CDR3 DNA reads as TGCGCCAGCAGCTTGCGAGGGTCCCAAGAGACCCAGTACTTC.